Detailed here is one T cell receptor (beta chain). The data are from a study of technical replicates of blood from several donors. Looked up from germline, CDR1 is SEHNR and CDR2 is FQNEAQ (reference sequence). V dropped 5 bases and J dropped 9 bases, with 20 bases sitting between them. CDR3 size: 16 residues. The method was immunoSEQ multiplex PCR; TCRdb's version includes in-frame clones alone and lacks a portion of them. This repertoire shows 45,000 to 60,000 clones, about 86% found once; its top ten account for over 5%. V and J are TRBV7-9 and TRBJ1-6, with D tentatively TRBD1 (6 bases). The sequenced sample was PBMCs. This receptor was taken from a human donor in good health. Some clones in this sample may be carry-over from other donors' samples. The CDR3 protein is CASSALTGLYISPLHF. The CDR3 DNA follows: TGTGCCAGCAGCGCGCTAACAGGGTTGTACATTTCACCCCTCCACTTT.